This T cell receptor beta chain appears in the sequencing data of a study of beta chain features in type 1 diabetes. About the research overall: The number of sorted cells examined across all samples was under 140,000,000.

Isolated RNA was reverse transcribed in full, so expressed TCRB transcripts were sequenced. The table came from immunoSEQ multiplex PCR; TCRdb's copy has only in-frame clones and leaves some out. The sample consists of some 270,000 clones, roughly a tenth of them appearing once. General study results and limits: No resolution was reached here on whether HLA type influences TCRB rearrangement. cDNA sequencing could over-represent cells with high TCR expression. TCRB CDR3s from Type 1 diabetes patients were moderately but significantly shorter in all four CD4+ subsets.

This clone appeared a few times. What it recognizes is unknown. Looked up from germline, CDR1 is GTSNPN and CDR2 is SVGIG (reference sequence). With V trimmed by 4 bases and J by 2 bases, 7 bases remained unmatched. CDR3 length: 16 amino acids. The chain uses TRBV30 and TRBJ2-3, with 12 bases that match TRBD2. This receptor was obtained from a young man with type 1 diabetes. Sequenced sample: naive CD4+ T cells from blood. The DNA for the CDR3 is TGTGCCTGGATGCCAAGACTAGCGGGGGACACAGATACGCAGTATTTT. Its protein is CAWMPRLAGDTDTQYF.